This entry concerns a single T cell receptor beta chain. Germline CDR1 is SGHTA and CDR2 is FQGNSA. This CDR3 has 15 amino acids. V dropped 5 bases and J dropped 3; count of bases not matched to a gene: 7. This table comes from immunoSEQ multiplex PCR, and its TCRdb copy is limited to in-frame clones, with some not included. The sample holds some 200,000 clones, 86% seen once. This sample was included in a study of blood T cell repertoires in COVID-19. Study context: PBMCs, B-cell-depleted T cells, or T cells provided the cDNA or gDNA that made up the material.

This sequence joins TRBV7-2 and TRBJ1-3; 7 nucleotides match TRBD1. The sequencing sample was made of peripheral blood. This TCR came from a woman between 50 and 59 years old with acute or convalescent COVID-19. The CDR3 sequence is CASSEQGTGGNTIYF. Written as DNA, the CDR3 is TGTGCCAGCAGCGAACAGGGGACCGGTGGAAACACCATATATTTT.